What follows are 25 T cell receptor beta chains derived from one specimen sequenced in a study of T cell clonotyping in hematopoietic cell transplantation. Repertoires were generated with immunoSEQ multiplex PCR, while TCRdb's copy carries only in-frame clones and drops some. The sample consists of thousands of clones, nearly 99% of them appearing once. This specimen was PBMCs, taken 30 days after allogeneic stem cell transplant. All receptors come from a male patient between 55 and 70 years old who had an allogeneic stem cell transplant from a related donor, so the T cells may come from the graft donor. Some clones in this sample may be carry-over from other donors' samples.

The V call is TRBV7-7, the J call TRBJ2-5; D is unresolved. This CDR3 is built from 14 residues. Germline CDR1 reads SSHAT; CDR2 reads FNYEAQ (reference sequence). V lost 1 base and J lost 1, with 7 bases in between. The CDR3: CASSLGIAQETQYF. CDR3 in DNA: TGTGCCAGCAGCTTAGGGATAGCCCAAGAGACCCAGTACTTC.

This clone was seen only once. The chain combines TRBV6-1 with TRBJ2-1; tentatively, D is TRBD1 (6 bases). There are 14 residues in the CDR3. Trimming took 5 bases from V and 6 from J, leaving 14 bases between them. Germline CDR1 reads MNHNS; CDR2 reads SASEGT. The CDR3 DNA reads as TGTGCCAGCAGTTGGGACACACGTTTCAATGAGCAGTTCTTC. Its translation: CASSWDTRFNEQFF.

The chain recombines TRBV7-2 with TRBJ1-4, with 7 bases lining up with TRBD1. CDR1 is SGHTA, CDR2 FQGNSA, per germline. Unmatched junction bases numbered 6, after V lost 4 bases and J lost 7 bases. This CDR3 contains 14 residues. Here the CDR3 reads CASSSDRVSEKLFF. In nucleotides, the CDR3 is TGTGCCAGCAGCTCCGACAGGGTTTCTGAAAAACTGTTTTTT.

The chain carries TRBV6-1 and TRBJ1-4, with no clear D. Trimming shortened V by 1 base and J by 4 bases, and 19 bases separated the two germline ends. This CDR3 is built from 18 residues. CDR1 is MNHNS and CDR2 is SASEGT in the germline V gene. CDR3 DNA: TGTGCCAGCAGTGAAGATTCAAGGACCGAGCTCCTTAATGAAAAACTGTTTTTT. Amino acids: CASSEDSRTELLNEKLFF.

The V and J genes are TRBV11-2 and TRBJ1-1, with 7 bases aligning to TRBD1. CDR1 and CDR2 (germline): SGHAT, FQNNGV. This CDR3 contains 11 residues. Trimming at V came to 4 bases and at J to 10 bases, leaving 3 bases not matched to a gene. CDR3 nucleotide sequence: TGTGCCAGCAGCTCAGGGGGTCGAGCTTTCTTT. This gives the protein CASSSGGRAFF. The whole variable domain, filled in from reference TRBV11-2 and TRBJ1-1, reads EAGVAQSPRYKIIEKRQSVAFWCNPISGHATLYWYQQILGQGPKLLIQFQNNGVVDDSQLPKDRFSAERLKGVDSTLKIQPAKLEDSAVYLCASSSGGRAFFGQGTRLTVV.

The V call is TRBV9, the J call TRBJ1-6, with a weak D call TRBD1 (6 bases). The CDR3 contains 15 residues. CDR1 and CDR2 from the germline V gene are SGDLS and YYNGEE. V was cut by 6 bases and J by 7 bases, with 17 bases left in between. DNA of the CDR3: TGTGCCAGCAAACCCAAGGACAGCCTGAATTCACCCCTCCACTTT. Translated: CASKPKDSLNSPLHF.

V usage is TRBV5-4 and J usage is TRBJ1-2, with no clear D. This CDR3 has 13 residues. V lost 4 bases to trimming and J lost 2 bases, with 9 bases between them. Germline CDR1 is SGHNT and CDR2 is YYREEE (reference sequence). CDR3 in amino acids: CASSATENYGYTF. CDR3 DNA: TGTGCCAGCAGCGCCACAGAAAACTATGGCTACACCTTC.

The chain carries TRBV7-2 and TRBJ2-5; 8 bases agree with TRBD2. The V and J ends lost 5 bases and 5 bases, in that order; junction bases with no gene match: 16. CDR3 length equals 17 residues. Per germline, CDR1 SGHTA and CDR2 FQGNSA. CDR3 residues: CASSPHLGSGEAETQYF. The DNA for the CDR3 is TGTGCCAGCAGCCCCCACTTAGGTAGCGGGGAGGCCGAGACCCAGTACTTC.

The J gene is TRBJ2-3, the V gene TRBV7-9; no clear D. The CDR3 is 14 amino acids. Trimming removed 4 bases from V and 2 bases from J, with 10 bases in between. Germline CDR1 and CDR2: SEHNR and FQNEAQ (reference sequence). This CDR3 reads CASSSTLSTDTQYF. DNA of the CDR3: TGTGCCAGCAGCTCTACCCTGTCCACAGATACGCAGTATTTT.

The chain links TRBV6-5 to TRBJ1-5; tentatively, D is TRBD1 (6 bases). Germline lookup yields CDR1 MNHEY and CDR2 SVGAGI. CDR3 length equals 13 residues. The V end was cut by 5 bases, the J end by 6 bases, with 11 bases between. The CDR3 sequence: CASSQLQGQPQHF. CDR3 in DNA: TGTGCCAGCAGTCAATTACAGGGTCAGCCCCAGCATTTT.

This clone was recorded once. The chain is built from TRBV2 and TRBJ1-5; D is uncertain. Trimming shortened V by 6 bases and J by 9 bases, and 12 bases separated the two germline ends. The CDR3 contains 12 residues. Germline values: CDR1 SNHLY, CDR2 FYNNEI. As DNA, the CDR3 is TGTGCCAGCAGCCCTGGGGTCTGGCCCCAGCATTTT. It encodes CASSPGVWPQHF.

The V and J genes are TRBV4-3 and TRBJ1-2; D is perhaps TRBD1 (5 bases). V lost 4 bases, J lost 4 bases, and 13 bases lay in between. Looked up from germline, CDR1 is LGHNA and CDR2 is YSLEER. This CDR3 comprises 14 residues. The CDR3 region is CASSPSEGRYGYTF. For the CDR3, the DNA is TGCGCCAGCAGCCCCTCGGAGGGACGCTATGGCTACACCTTC.

The chain couples TRBV5-8 to TRBJ1-2; 8 nucleotides agree with TRBD1. Per the germline V gene, CDR1 is SGHTS and CDR2 is YDEGEE. The V gene end was trimmed by 4 bases and the J gene end by 4 bases; junction bases not matched to a gene: 6. CDR3 length: 14 amino acids. The DNA of the CDR3 is TGTGCCAGCAGCCTGGGACAGGAGATCTATGGCTACACCTTC. It specifies CASSLGQEIYGYTF.

The genes are TRBV4-3 and TRBJ1-5; D gene unclear. Trimming cost V 3 bases and J 0 bases, with 6 bases left between them. The CDR3 sequence is 14 residues long. Germline V CDR1 and CDR2: LGHNA, YSLEER. The CDR3 here is CASSHGPSNQPQHF. CDR3 DNA sequence: TGCGCCAGCAGCCACGGGCCTAGCAATCAGCCCCAGCATTTT.

The J gene is TRBJ1-4, the V gene TRBV6-6, with 9 bases identical to TRBD1. The CDR3 loop spans 14 amino acids. Germline values: CDR1 MNHNY, CDR2 SVGAGI (reference sequence). V gave up 3 bases and J gave up 15 bases; unmatched junction bases: 11. CDR3 sequence: CASSYDRGEAHLFF. The CDR3 DNA follows: TGTGCCAGCAGTTATGACAGGGGGGAAGCTCATTTGTTTTTT.

This chain links TRBV6-1 with TRBJ1-5, with D hard to call. Per the germline V gene, CDR1 is MNHNS and CDR2 is SASEGT. The CDR3 is 14 residues long. V was trimmed by 2 bases and J by 3 bases, leaving 8 bases between them. The CDR3: CASSESWDNQPQHF. The CDR3 DNA sequence: TGTGCCAGCAGTGAAAGCTGGGACAATCAGCCCCAGCATTTT.

The chain recombines TRBV10-3 with TRBJ1-6, with 7 nucleotides matching TRBD1. The CDR3 covers 14 residues. Unmatched junction bases numbered 4, after V lost 8 bases and J lost 3 bases. The germline V gene has CDR1 ENHRY and CDR2 SYGVKD. The CDR3 sequence is CAIGGTVYNSPLHF. CDR3 sequence (DNA): TGTGCCATCGGGGGGACAGTCTATAATTCACCCCTCCACTTT.

The rearrangement joins TRBV4-2 to TRBJ2-7, with TRBD1 matching over 7 bases. CDR1 and CDR2 (germline): LGHNA, YNFKEQ. This CDR3 has 15 residues. V shed 1 base and J 0 bases; nucleotides not matched to a gene: 3. CDR3 sequence reads: CASSQGGQTSYEQYF. The CDR3 DNA reads TGTGCCAGCAGCCAAGGGGGACAGACCTCCTACGAGCAGTACTTC.

This chain links TRBV6-5 with TRBJ1-6, with D perhaps matching TRBD1 (5 bases). From germline, CDR1 is MNHEY and CDR2 SVGAGI. V lost 6 bases to trimming and J lost 11 bases, with 11 bases between them. This CDR3 has 12 amino acids. The CDR3 DNA reads TGTGCCAGCAGACCCAAAGGGGCACCCCTCCACTTT. The encoded protein is CASRPKGAPLHF.

V is TRBV27 and J is TRBJ1-1; perhaps TRBD1 as D (5 bases). The CDR3 loop spans 14 amino acids. Trimming stripped 7 bases from V and 1 base from J, with 13 bases between. Germline values: CDR1 MNHEY, CDR2 SMNVEV (reference sequence). The CDR3 region has the DNA TGTGCCAGCAACCCTCTGGGGGGGAACACTGAAGCTTTCTTT. Its translation: CASNPLGGNTEAFF.

The CDR3 spells CASSANQFGRPGELFF. DNA of the CDR3: TGTGCCAGCAGCGCTAATCAATTTGGGAGGCCCGGGGAGCTGTTTTTT. The gene calls are TRBV11-1 and TRBJ2-2, with D possibly being TRBD2 (6 bases). V lost 5 bases and J 6 bases, leaving 19 bases between the germline ends. The CDR3 has 16 amino acids. Germline CDR1 is SGHAT and CDR2 is FQDESV (reference sequence). Full variable domain (missing parts from reference TRBV11-1 and TRBJ2-2): EAEVAQSPRYKITEKSQAVAFWCDPISGHATLYWYRQILGQGPELLVQFQDESVVDDSQLPKDRFSAERLKGVDSTLKIQPAELGDSAMYLCASSANQFGRPGELFFGEGSRLTVL.

The sample holds one count of this clone. The V call is TRBV15, the J call TRBJ2-5; 7 nucleotides agree with TRBD1. V was pared by 4 bases and J by 5 bases, with 1 base of the junction left unmatched. CDR3 length: 12 amino acids. Germline V CDR1 and CDR2: LNHNV, YYDKDF (reference sequence). CDR3 in DNA: TGTGCCACCAGCACGGACAGGGAGACCCAGTACTTC. This translates into CATSTDRETQYF.

This chain uses TRBV28 with TRBJ1-5; a weak D match, TRBD1 (5 bases). CDR3 size: 12 residues. The germline V gene encodes CDR1 MDHEN and CDR2 SYDVKM. V lost 8 bases and J 7 bases, leaving 12 bases between the germline ends. CDR3 sequence (DNA): TGTGCCAGCGGGGGTAGGGAACAGCCCCAGCATTTT. It translates to CASGGREQPQHF.

This clone was picked up one time. The gene calls are TRBV7-3 and TRBJ2-3; D is perhaps TRBD1 (6 bases). Trimming pared 5 bases from V and 5 bases from J, leaving 14 bases between. This CDR3 spans 14 amino acids. Germline assignment: CDR1 SGHTA and CDR2 FQGTGA. The CDR3 nucleotides are TGTGCCAGCAGCGCCAGGGGATTTTTAGATACGCAGTATTTT. Amino acid sequence: CASSARGFLDTQYF.

The J gene is TRBJ2-7, the V gene TRBV10-3; 10 bases align to TRBD2. Trimming removed 0 bases from V and 1 base from J; junction bases left unmatched: 3. CDR3 size: 16 residues. The germline gives CDR1 ENHRY, CDR2 SYGVKD. As DNA, the CDR3 is TGTGCCATCAGTGAGTCTAGCGGGGGGTCATCCTACGAGCAGTACTTC. This sequence encodes CAISESSGGSSYEQYF.